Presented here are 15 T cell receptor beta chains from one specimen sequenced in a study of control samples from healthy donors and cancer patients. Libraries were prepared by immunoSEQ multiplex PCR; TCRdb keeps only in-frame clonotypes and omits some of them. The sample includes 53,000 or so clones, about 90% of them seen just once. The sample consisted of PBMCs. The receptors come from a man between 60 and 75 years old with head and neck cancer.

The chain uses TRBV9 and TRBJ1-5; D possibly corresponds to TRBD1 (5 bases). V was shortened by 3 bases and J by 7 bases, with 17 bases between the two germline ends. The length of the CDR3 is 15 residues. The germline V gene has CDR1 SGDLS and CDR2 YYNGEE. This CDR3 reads CASSAHGDLRQPQHF. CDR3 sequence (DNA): TGTGCCAGCAGCGCCCACGGGGACTTGAGGCAGCCCCAGCATTTT. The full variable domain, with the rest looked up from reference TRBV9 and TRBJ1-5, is DSGVTQTPKHLITATGQRVTLRCSPRSGDLSVYWYQQSLDQGLQFLIQYYNGEERAKGNILERFSAQQFPDLHSELNLSSLELGDSALYFCASSAHGDLRQPQHFGDGTRLSIL.

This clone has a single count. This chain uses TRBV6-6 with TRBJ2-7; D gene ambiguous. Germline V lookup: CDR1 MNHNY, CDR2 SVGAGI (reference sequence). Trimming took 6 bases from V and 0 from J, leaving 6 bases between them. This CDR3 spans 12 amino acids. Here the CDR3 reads CASRGDSYEQYF. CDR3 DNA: TGTGCCAGCAGGGGCGACTCCTACGAGCAGTACTTC.

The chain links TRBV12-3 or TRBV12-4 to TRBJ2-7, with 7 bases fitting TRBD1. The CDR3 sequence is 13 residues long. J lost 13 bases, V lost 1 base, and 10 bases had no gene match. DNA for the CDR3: TGTGCCAGCAGTTTAGGGGGGACAGCCCGGTCTTACTTC. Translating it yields CASSLGGTARSYF.

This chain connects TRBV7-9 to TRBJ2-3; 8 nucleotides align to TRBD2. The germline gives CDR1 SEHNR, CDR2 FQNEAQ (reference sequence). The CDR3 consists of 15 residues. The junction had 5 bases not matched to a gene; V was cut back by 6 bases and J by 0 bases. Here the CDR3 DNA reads TGTGCCAGCAGGCCAGCGGGGGAGAGCACAGATACGCAGTATTTT. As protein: CASRPAGESTDTQYF.

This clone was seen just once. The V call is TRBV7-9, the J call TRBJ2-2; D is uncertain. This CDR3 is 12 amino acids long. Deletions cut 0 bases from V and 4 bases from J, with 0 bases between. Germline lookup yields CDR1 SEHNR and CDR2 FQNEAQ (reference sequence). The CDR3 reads CASSLATGELFF. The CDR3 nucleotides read TGTGCCAGCAGCTTAGCCACCGGGGAGCTGTTTTTT.

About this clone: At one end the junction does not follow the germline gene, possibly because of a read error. CDR3 in DNA: TGTGCCAGCACTTACGGTGAGGGGCCCTACGAGCAGTACTTC. Residues: CASTYGEGPYEQYF. The chain carries TRBV6-6 and TRBJ2-7; D could derive from TRBD1 or TRBD2 (5 bases each). From germline, CDR1 is MNHNY and CDR2 SVGAGI (reference sequence). The CDR3 is 14 amino acids.

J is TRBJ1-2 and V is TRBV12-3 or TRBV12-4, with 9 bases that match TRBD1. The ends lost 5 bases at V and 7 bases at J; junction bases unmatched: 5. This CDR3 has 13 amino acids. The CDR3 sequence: CASSDRGLGGYTF. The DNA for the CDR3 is TGTGCCAGCAGTGACAGGGGGTTAGGTGGCTACACCTTC.

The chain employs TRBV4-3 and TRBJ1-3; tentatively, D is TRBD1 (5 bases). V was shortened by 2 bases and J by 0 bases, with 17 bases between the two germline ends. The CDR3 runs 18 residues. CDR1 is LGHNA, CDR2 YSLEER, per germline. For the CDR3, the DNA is TGCGCCAGCAGCCAATTTTTCACCGGGACGGGCTCTGGAAACACCATATATTTT. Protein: CASSQFFTGTGSGNTIYF.

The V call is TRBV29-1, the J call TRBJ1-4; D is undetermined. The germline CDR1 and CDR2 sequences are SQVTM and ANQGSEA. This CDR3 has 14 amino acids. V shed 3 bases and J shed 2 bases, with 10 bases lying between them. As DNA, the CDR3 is TGCAGCGTTGACACGGGGATTACTAATGAAAAACTGTTTTTT. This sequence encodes CSVDTGITNEKLFF.

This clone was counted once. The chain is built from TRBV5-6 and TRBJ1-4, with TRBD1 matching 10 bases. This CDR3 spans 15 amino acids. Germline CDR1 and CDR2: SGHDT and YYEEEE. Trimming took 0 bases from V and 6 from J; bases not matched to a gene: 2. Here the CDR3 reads CASSLAGTGDEKLFF. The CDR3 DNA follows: TGTGCCAGCAGCTTGGCCGGGACAGGGGATGAAAAACTGTTTTTT.

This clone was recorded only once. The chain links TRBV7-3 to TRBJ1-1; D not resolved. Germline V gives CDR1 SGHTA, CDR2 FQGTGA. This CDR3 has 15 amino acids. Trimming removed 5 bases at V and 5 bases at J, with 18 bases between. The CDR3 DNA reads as TGTGCCAGCAGCCCTCAAGGTGGGGTAGCGACTGAAGCTTTCTTT. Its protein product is CASSPQGGVATEAFF.

The CDR3 is CASSVGDVADAQLYGYTF. CDR3 nucleotides: TGTGCCAGCAGCGTAGGTGATGTGGCAGACGCCCAACTCTATGGCTACACCTTC. The rearrangement joins TRBV9 to TRBJ1-2; no clear D gene. The germline V gene encodes CDR1 SGDLS and CDR2 YYNGEE. V lost 0 bases to trimming and J lost 4 bases, with 22 bases between them. The CDR3 runs to 18 residues.

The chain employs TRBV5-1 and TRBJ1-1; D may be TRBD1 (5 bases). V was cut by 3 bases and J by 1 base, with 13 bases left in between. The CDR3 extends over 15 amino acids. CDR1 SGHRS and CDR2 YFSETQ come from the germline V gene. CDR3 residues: CASSSTGGANTEAFF. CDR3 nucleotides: TGCGCCAGCAGCTCGACGGGGGGAGCGAACACTGAAGCTTTCTTT. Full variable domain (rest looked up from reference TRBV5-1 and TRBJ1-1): KAGVTQTPRYLIKTRGQQVTLSCSPISGHRSVSWYQQTPGQGLQFLFEYFSETQRNKGNFPGRFSGRQFSNSRSEMNVSTLELGDSALYLCASSSTGGANTEAFFGQGTRLTVV.

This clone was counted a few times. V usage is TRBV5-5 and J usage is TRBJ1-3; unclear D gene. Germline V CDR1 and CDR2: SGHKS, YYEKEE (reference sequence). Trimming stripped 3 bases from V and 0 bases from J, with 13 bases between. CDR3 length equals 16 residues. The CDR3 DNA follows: TGTGCCAGCAGCTCGAACACCCTATACTCTGGAAACACCATATATTTT. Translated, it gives CASSSNTLYSGNTIYF.

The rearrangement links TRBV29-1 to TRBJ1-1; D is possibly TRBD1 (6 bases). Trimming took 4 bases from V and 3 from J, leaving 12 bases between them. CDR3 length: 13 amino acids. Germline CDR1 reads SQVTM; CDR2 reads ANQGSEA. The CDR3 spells CSVGISGDTEAFF. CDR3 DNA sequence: TGCAGCGTTGGGATCTCAGGGGACACTGAAGCTTTCTTT.